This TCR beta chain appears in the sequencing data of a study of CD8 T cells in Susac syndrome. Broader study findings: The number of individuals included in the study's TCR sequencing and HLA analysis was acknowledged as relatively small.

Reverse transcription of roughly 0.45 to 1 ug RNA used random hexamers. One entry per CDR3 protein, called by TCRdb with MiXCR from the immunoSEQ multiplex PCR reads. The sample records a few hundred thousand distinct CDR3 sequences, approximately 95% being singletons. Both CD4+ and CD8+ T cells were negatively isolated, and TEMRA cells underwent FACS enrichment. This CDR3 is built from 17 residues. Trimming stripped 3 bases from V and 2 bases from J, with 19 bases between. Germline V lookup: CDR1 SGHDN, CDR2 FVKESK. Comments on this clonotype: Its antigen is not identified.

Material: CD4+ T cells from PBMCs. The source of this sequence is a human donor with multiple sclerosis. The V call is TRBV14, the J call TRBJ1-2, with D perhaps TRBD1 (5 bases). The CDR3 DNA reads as TGTGCCAGCAGCCACGGGACTTCCCCAACCGCGAACTATGGCTACACCTTC. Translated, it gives CASSHGTSPTANYGYTF.